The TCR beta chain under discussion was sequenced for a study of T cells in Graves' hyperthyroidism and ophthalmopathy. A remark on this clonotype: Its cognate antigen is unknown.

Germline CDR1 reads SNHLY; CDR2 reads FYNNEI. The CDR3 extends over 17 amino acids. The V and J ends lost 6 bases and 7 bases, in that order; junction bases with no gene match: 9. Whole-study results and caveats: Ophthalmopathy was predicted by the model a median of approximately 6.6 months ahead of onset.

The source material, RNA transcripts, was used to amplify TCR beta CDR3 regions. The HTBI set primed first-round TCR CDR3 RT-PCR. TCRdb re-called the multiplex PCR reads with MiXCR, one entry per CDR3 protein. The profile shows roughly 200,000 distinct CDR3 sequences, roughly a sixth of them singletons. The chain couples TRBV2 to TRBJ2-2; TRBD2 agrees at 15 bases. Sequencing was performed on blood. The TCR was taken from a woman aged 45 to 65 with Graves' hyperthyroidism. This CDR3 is CASRSKGTSGRYGELFF. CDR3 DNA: TGTGCCAGCAGGTCGAAAGGGACTAGCGGGAGGTACGGGGAGCTGTTTTTT.